The TCR beta chain under discussion was sequenced for a study of T cells in Graves' hyperthyroidism and ophthalmopathy. There were TCR beta CDR3 regions amplified from RNA transcripts. The study used the HTBI primer set for a first-round RT-PCR of the TCR CDR3. TCRdb reprocessed the multiplex PCR reads via MiXCR and lists one record per CDR3 protein. Of about 420,000 distinct CDR3 sequences listed, 15% to 18% are singletons. V shed 5 bases and J shed 5 bases, with 12 bases lying between them. The CDR3 has 13 amino acids. Germline assignment: CDR1 LNHNV and CDR2 YYDKDF (reference sequence). Many counts were recorded for this clonotype.

This receptor was identified in a young woman with Graves' hyperthyroidism. This chain links TRBV15 with TRBJ1-2; no clear D gene. The specimen was blood. The DNA of the CDR3 is TGTGCCACCAGCCCAGGATCGAGTTATGGCTACACCTTC. Encoded protein: CATSPGSSYGYTF. Complete variable domain (other parts from reference TRBV15 and TRBJ1-2): DAMVIQNPRYQVTQFGKPVTLSCSQTLNHNVMYWYQQKSSQAPKLLFHYYDKDFNNEADTPDNFQSRRPNTSFCFLDIRSPGLGDTAMYLCATSPGSSYGYTFGSGTRLTVV.